A selection of T cell receptor beta chains follows, all from one sample in a study of blood T cells in healthy people across ages. TCRdb reprocessed the 5' RACE reads with MiXCR, giving one entry per CDR3 protein. Here the sample spans approximately 690,000 distinct CDR3 sequences, around three fifths being singletons. Sequenced sample: blood. The origin of the receptors is a man aged 55 to 69 in good health. CDR3s leave out the opening cysteine and the closing phenylalanine or tryptophan. The size entry is marked missing in some rows and otherwise reads once, few, many or a size class.

>TRBJ1-2|TRBV10-3|-
AISEPVGTYGYT
>TRBJ2-1|TRBV29-1|-
SVQPGRNNEQF
>TRBJ2-7|TRBV7-8|once
ASSLEGTSAPPQEQY
>TRBJ1-1|TRBV20-1|-
SARRTSTEAF
>TRBJ1-2|TRBV7-2|few
ASSFDRDNYGYT
>TRBJ1-2|TRBV29-1|-
SVAVRAGGYT
>TRBJ2-7|TRBV29-1|few
SVSQGAYEQY
>TRBJ1-5|TRBV29-1|-
SVKGPGPQH
>TRBJ2-1|TRBV7-2|-
ASSWTGTGEQF
>TRBJ2-5|TRBV7-6|-
ASSLTSGFTQETQY
>TRBJ2-6|TRBV7-2|few
ASSLRGTFSGANVLT
>TRBJ2-7|TRBV6-5|-
ASSYSKVGGYEQY
>TRBJ2-5|TRBV20-1|-
SAPALQETQY
>TRBJ2-7|TRBV7-2|few
ASSVDPGYEQY
>TRBJ1-2|TRBV6-1|-
ASRESANYGYT
>TRBJ2-1|TRBV6-2/TRBV6-3|-
ASSYAGTQKNEQF
>TRBJ2-7|TRBV6-1|-
ASTREGASYVQY
>TRBJ2-1|TRBV6-4|-
ASSATGVNEQF
>TRBJ2-2|TRBV24-1|-
ATSDPTYGGNTGELF
>-|TRBV29-1|-
SVGKGTLNEQY
>TRBJ1-4|TRBV9|-
ASSAVSQGSTNEKLF
>TRBJ1-5|TRBV12-3/TRBV12-4|-
ASSFEGRGNQPQH
>TRBJ2-6|TRBV12-3/TRBV12-4|-
ATKSWGSSGANVLT
>TRBJ2-1|TRBV5-1|few
ASSLGDRYNEQF
>TRBJ2-1|TRBV27|-
ASTPRRQGGNEQF
>TRBJ1-6|TRBV20-1|-
SARKVHYNSPLH
>TRBJ1-5|TRBV7-9|-
ASLRVAFSNQPQH
>TRBJ1-2|TRBV3-1|-
ASSRWDRENGYT
>TRBJ2-7|TRBV15|few
ATSPRTGISEQY
>TRBJ2-1|TRBV9|-
ASSVMDDSYNEQF
>TRBJ2-4|TRBV20-1|-
SAPDGGKNIQY
>TRBJ2-5|TRBV5-6|once
ASSFNRGLETQY
>TRBJ1-1|TRBV6-6|-
ASSSGQVNTEAF
>TRBJ2-1|TRBV28|few
ASSLWAGTSGYNEQF
>TRBJ2-5|TRBV24-1|many
ATSDPTGGKETQY
>TRBJ2-4|TRBV13|-
ASSLRTQGAKNIQY
>TRBJ2-1|TRBV15|-
ATSRDGRQGEQF
>TRBJ2-4|TRBV6-1|-
ASSGRGPNIQY
>TRBJ2-2|TRBV9|-
ASSSALANTGELF
>TRBJ2-3|TRBV5-1|-
ASSASGNPYTDTQY
>TRBJ2-7|TRBV27|-
ASSSRLAGAYEQY
>TRBJ1-6|TRBV18|-
ASSIQENNSPLH
>TRBJ1-4|TRBV7-2|-
ASSPAGTGGEKLF
>TRBJ2-5|TRBV4-1|-
ASSQGWTGVETQY
>TRBJ2-5|TRBV29-1|few
SALAGNQETQY
>TRBJ1-6|TRBV25-1|-
ASSANGQGNSPLH
>TRBJ2-6|TRBV6-2/TRBV6-3|-
ASSTLTGGLRGANVLT
>TRBJ2-1|TRBV10-3|-
ASAGGRSYNEQF
>TRBJ2-5|TRBV12-3/TRBV12-4|once
ASTLGLPNTQY